Presented here are 3 T cell receptor beta chains from one specimen sequenced in a study of cytomegalovirus exposure and HLA in healthy donors. Profiling relied on immunoSEQ multiplex PCR, and the TCRdb table lists in-frame clones only, not all of them. The sample has 90,000 to 130,000 clones; roughly 87% are singletons. Source material: PBMCs. These receptors all stem from a woman between 18 and 30 years old in good health and CMV-seronegative.

This chain links TRBV9 with TRBJ1-6; 7 nucleotides align to TRBD1. J gave up 7 bases and V 3 bases, and 7 bases lay outside the gene matches. The CDR3 runs to 15 residues. CDR1 SGDLS and CDR2 YYNGEE come from the germline V gene. The CDR3 sequence: CASSAQTGQNSPLHF. CDR3 coding DNA: TGTGCCAGCAGCGCGCAGACAGGGCAAAATTCACCCCTCCACTTT.

The chain recombines TRBV28 with TRBJ2-7; D may be TRBD2 (5 bases). CDR1 is MDHEN, CDR2 SYDVKM, per germline. The CDR3 is 17 residues long. V was pared by 4 bases and J by 2 bases, with 21 bases between. The DNA of the CDR3 is TGTGCCAGCAGTTCCCCTGTGACTATGAGGGCTACCTACGAGCAGTACTTC. Translated: CASSSPVTMRATYEQYF. Combining the CDR3 with reference TRBV28 and TRBJ2-7 gives the whole variable domain DVKVTQSSRYLVKRTGEKVFLECVQDMDHENMFWYRQDPGLGLRLIYFSYDVKMKEKGDIPEGYSVSREKKERFSLILESASTNQTSMYLCASSSPVTMRATYEQYFGPGTRLTVT.

The CDR3 loop is CASSTGYEQYF. DNA of the CDR3: TGTGCCAGCAGTACAGGGTACGAGCAGTACTTC. The chain employs TRBV27 and TRBJ2-7; D perhaps matches TRBD1 (6 bases). V lost 5 bases and J 4 bases, leaving 6 bases between the germline ends. The CDR3 runs 11 residues. Germline CDR1 and CDR2: MNHEY and SMNVEV (reference sequence).